This T cell receptor beta chain was recovered during a study of radiation and T cells in renal cell carcinoma. Time point noted: blood 2 weeks post-SBRT. Indicated treatment: 15 Gy SBRT to primary tumor, nephrectomy 4 weeks later. Germline V gene sequence: CDR1 SGHRS, CDR2 YFSETQ. V shed 0 bases and J shed 4 bases, with 8 bases lying between them. This CDR3 spans 14 amino acids. A note on this clone: Its target is unknown.

Generated by immunoSEQ multiplex PCR, the TCRdb table keeps only in-frame clones and is missing some. The sample carries over 55,000 clones, roughly 79% recorded once. General study points: Top tumor clonotypes rose in blood 2 weeks post-radiation, then contracted.

This specimen was blood, taken from a patient whose treatment included radiotherapy and nephrectomy. The receptor was derived from a man aged 60 to 69 with renal cell carcinoma. The chain links TRBV5-1 to TRBJ2-1, with a possible D match to TRBD2 (5 bases). In DNA form, the CDR3 reads TGCGCCAGCAGCTTGGAGGACTTATACAATGAGCAGTTCTTC. Residues: CASSLEDLYNEQFF.